Given below is one T cell receptor beta chain in context. The antigen remains unidentified. The data stem from a study of cytomegalovirus exposure and HLA in healthy donors. Study-level findings and limits: In an earlier analysis, about 90% or about 30%: the productive usage of most TCR beta V segments.

Primers included in the PCR were 60 Vbeta and 13 Jbeta primers. The protocol was immunoSEQ multiplex PCR, while the TCRdb copy is restricted to in-frame clones and leaves out a portion. The table records around 53,000 clones, 82% of them present only once. The sequenced material came from PBMCs. The clonotype originates from a man in his forties or fifties in good health and CMV-seronegative.

The CDR3 sequence is CAWTPGGNYGYTF. The CDR3 region has the DNA TGTGCCTGGACCCCAGGGGGCAACTATGGCTACACCTTC. The chain employs TRBV30 and TRBJ1-2, with TRBD1 matching over 8 bases. The CDR3 length is 13 residues. With 4 bases clipped from V and 2 bases from J, the junction kept 3 bases outside the gene matches. Germline CDR1 is GTSNPN and CDR2 is SVGIG (reference sequence). Filled out from reference TRBV30 and TRBJ1-2, the complete variable domain reads SQTIHQWPATLVQPVGSPLSLECTVEGTSNPNLYWYRQAAGRGLQLLFYSVGIGQISSEVPQNLSASRPQDRQFILSSKKLLLSDSGFYLCAWTPGGNYGYTFGSGTRLTVV.